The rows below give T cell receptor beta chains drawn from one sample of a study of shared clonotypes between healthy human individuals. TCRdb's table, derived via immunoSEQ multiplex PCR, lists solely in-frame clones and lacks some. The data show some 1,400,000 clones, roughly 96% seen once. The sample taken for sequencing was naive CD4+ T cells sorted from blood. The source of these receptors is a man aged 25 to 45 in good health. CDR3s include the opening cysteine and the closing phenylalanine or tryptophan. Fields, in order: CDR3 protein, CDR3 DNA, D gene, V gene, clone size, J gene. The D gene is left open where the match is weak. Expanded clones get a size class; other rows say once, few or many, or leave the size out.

CASSEQGPGTGELFF	TGTGCCAGCAGTGAACAGGGGCCGGGCACCGGGGAGCTGTTTTTT	NA	TRBV6-1	NA	TRBJ2-2
CASSSGRKLNEKLFF	TGCGCCAGCAGCTCGGGACGGAAGTTGAATGAAAAACTGTTTTTT	NA	TRBV5-1	NA	TRBJ1-4
CASSLVRNTEAFF	TGTGCCAGCAGCTTAGTTAGGAACACTGAAGCTTTCTTT	NA	TRBV7-2	NA	TRBJ1-1
CASIDLTGGVRRHF	TGTGCCAGCATAGACTTGACAGGGGGCGTCAGGAGGCATTTT	TRBD1	TRBV28	NA	TRBJ1-5
CASRPGGGSYNEQFF	TGTGCCAGCAGGCCGGGAGGGGGTTCCTACAATGAGCAGTTCTTC	TRBD2	TRBV28	NA	TRBJ2-1
CASSPRQGGNTEAFF	TGTGCCAGCTCACCTAGACAGGGGGGGAACACTGAAGCTTTCTTT	TRBD1	TRBV18	NA	TRBJ1-1
CASSNRGNTGELFF	TGTGCCAGTAGTAACAGGGGTAACACCGGGGAGCTGTTTTTT	TRBD1	TRBV19	NA	TRBJ2-2
CASSLIWVAGNQPQHF	TGTGCCAGCAGTTTAATCTGGGTCGCGGGAAATCAGCCCCAGCATTTT	NA	TRBV28	once	TRBJ1-5
CASSLGSGKGYEQYF	TGTGCCAGCAGCTTAGGGTCAGGGAAGGGGTACGAGCAGTACTTC	NA	TRBV11-2	NA	TRBJ2-7
CASSQRTSGRGQYF	TGTGCCAGCAGCCAACGGACTAGCGGGAGAGGGCAGTACTTC	TRBD2	TRBV5-6	NA	TRBJ2-7
CASSLVGHGQPQHF	TGTGCCAGCAGCTTAGTAGGGCACGGTCAGCCCCAGCATTTT	NA	TRBV7-2	NA	TRBJ1-5
CAWSGGWEETQYF	TGTGCCTGGAGTGGGGGGTGGGAAGAGACCCAGTACTTC	NA	TRBV30	NA	TRBJ2-5
CASSPLGTNTDTQYF	TGTGCCAGCAGCCCCCTAGGGACTAACACAGATACGCAGTATTTT	TRBD2	TRBV14	once	TRBJ2-3
CASSPRGRGSEQYF	TGTGCCAGCAGTCCACGAGGGAGAGGCTCCGAGCAGTACTTC	NA	TRBV27	NA	TRBJ2-7
CASSSYVGQNSGNTIYF	TGTGCCAGCAGCTCCTACGTGGGACAGAACTCTGGAAACACCATATATTTT	TRBD1	TRBV5-4	NA	TRBJ1-3
CASSGGRGYNEQFF	TGCGCCAGCAGTGGGGGAAGAGGATACAATGAGCAGTTCTTC	NA	TRBV10-1	once	TRBJ2-1
CASSFGGGNTDTQYF	TGTGCCAGCAGCTTCGGGGGCGGGAACACAGATACGCAGTATTTT	NA	TRBV11-3	once	TRBJ2-3
CASSEQGADTGELFF	TGCGCCAGCAGTGAACAGGGGGCGGACACCGGGGAGCTGTTTTTT	TRBD1	TRBV10-2	NA	TRBJ2-2
CASSPPGTRYGYTF	TGTGCCAGCAGCCCTCCGGGTACACGGTATGGCTACACCTTC	NA	TRBV11-2	NA	TRBJ1-2
CATSRDWGVGTEAFF	TGTGCCACCAGCAGAGATTGGGGGGTTGGAACTGAAGCTTTCTTT	NA	TRBV15	NA	TRBJ1-1
CAISVLAGGGEQFF	TGTGCCATCAGTGTTCTCGCGGGAGGGGGTGAGCAGTTCTTC	TRBD2	TRBV10-3	NA	TRBJ2-1
CASSQEPGTGHQPQHF	TGCGCCAGCAGCCAAGAACCCGGGACAGGGCATCAGCCCCAGCATTTT	TRBD1	TRBV4-3	NA	TRBJ1-5
CASSRQTSGSFHEQYF	TGTGCCAGCTCACGACAGACTAGCGGGAGTTTCCACGAGCAGTACTTC	TRBD2	TRBV18	NA	TRBJ2-7
CASSDPNLAENYNEQFF	TGCGCCAGCAGTGACCCCAATCTAGCGGAGAACTACAATGAGCAGTTCTTC	TRBD2	TRBV10-2	NA	TRBJ2-1
CASSLEFSGGYEQYF	TGTGCCAGCAGCTTAGAGTTTAGCGGAGGGTACGAGCAGTACTTC	NA	TRBV7-2	NA	TRBJ2-7
CASSLRRPPSNEQFF	TGTGCCAGCAGCTTAAGGAGGCCCCCTTCCAATGAGCAGTTCTTC	NA	TRBV11-2	NA	TRBJ2-1
CASSKQAASGRLNEQFF	TGTGCCAGCAGCAAGCAGGCGGCTAGCGGGAGGCTCAATGAGCAGTTCTTC	TRBD2	TRBV9	NA	TRBJ2-1
CASSSKRDEKLFF	TGTGCCAGCTCGTCGAAGAGGGATGAAAAACTGTTTTTT	NA	TRBV18	NA	TRBJ1-4
CASSGQVNQPQHF	TGCGCCAGCAGCGGACAGGTGAATCAGCCCCAGCATTTT	TRBD1	TRBV10-2	NA	TRBJ1-5
CASSLRLADRDF	TGTGCCAGCAGTCTGAGACTAGCCGACAGGGACTTT	NA	TRBV28	NA	TRBJ2-3
CASSQVPSNYGYTF	TGCGCCAGCAGCCAAGTTCCCTCTAACTATGGCTACACCTTC	NA	TRBV4-3	NA	TRBJ1-2
CASSGGLAGFTDTQYF	TGTGCCAGCAGCGGCGGACTAGCGGGATTCACAGATACGCAGTATTTT	TRBD2	TRBV5-4	NA	TRBJ2-3
CASSFVTGGLGQFF	TGTGCCAGCAGCTTCGTAACAGGGGGCTTAGGGCAGTTCTTC	TRBD1	TRBV7-9	NA	TRBJ2-1
CASSLGGYGGYTF	TGTGCCAGCAGTTTGGGGGGATATGGTGGCTACACCTTC	NA	TRBV28	NA	TRBJ1-2
CASSFGPENTEAFF	TGTGCCAGCAGCTTCGGACCCGAGAACACTGAAGCTTTCTTT	NA	TRBV7-3	NA	TRBJ1-1
CARRTGELFSGTSYEQYF	TGTGCCCGTCGGACCGGTGAACTGTTTAGCGGGACCTCCTACGAGCAGTACTTC	TRBD2	TRBV10-3	NA	TRBJ2-7
CACSGSWQETQYF	TGTGCCTGTAGCGGGAGTTGGCAAGAGACCCAGTACTTC	TRBD2	TRBV2	NA	TRBJ2-5
CASTTLFGGRGFLGQPQHF	TGTGCCAGCACTACCCTATTTGGGGGGCGGGGGTTTCTAGGTCAGCCCCAGCATTTT	NA	TRBV28	NA	TRBJ1-5
CASSRTGLSYEQYF	TGTGCCAGCAGTAGGACAGGCCTCTCCTACGAGCAGTACTTC	TRBD1	TRBV6-1	NA	TRBJ2-7
CASSPPFSPLSYEQYF	TGCGCCAGCAGCCCTCCCTTTTCTCCCCTTTCCTACGAGCAGTACTTC	NA	TRBV5-1	NA	TRBJ2-7
CAWSHLQENTF	TGTGCCTGGAGTCACCTACAGGAGAACACCTTC	NA	TRBV30	NA	TRBJ1-2
CASSLWKQGGTGELFF	TGTGCCAGCAGCCTCTGGAAGCAGGGGGGCACCGGGGAGCTGTTTTTT	NA	TRBV5-8	NA	TRBJ2-2
CASSLQGFGANVLTF	TGTGCCAGCAGTTTACAGGGATTTGGGGCCAACGTCCTGACTTTC	NA	TRBV27	NA	TRBJ2-6
CAITQGTVTGANVLTF	TGTGCCATCACCCAGGGAACGGTCACTGGGGCCAACGTCCTGACTTTC	NA	TRBV10-3	NA	TRBJ2-6
CSVVGRLASQYF	TGCAGCGTTGTAGGGAGGCTTGCGTCCCAGTACTTC	NA	TRBV29-1	NA	TRBJ2-5
CASSIAGSSYNEQFF	TGTGCCAGTAGTATAGCGGGGAGCTCCTACAATGAGCAGTTCTTC	NA	TRBV19	NA	TRBJ2-1
CASSLAGTPYEQYF	TGTGCCAGCAGCTTAGCCGGGACACCTTACGAGCAGTACTTC	NA	TRBV7-8	NA	TRBJ2-7
CSARGVKLFF	TGCAGTGCTAGAGGGGTAAAACTGTTTTTT	NA	TRBV20-1	NA	TRBJ1-4
CSALGPNEQFF	TGCAGTGCCCTAGGGCCGAATGAGCAGTTCTTC	NA	TRBV20-1	NA	TRBJ2-1
CSGIGTGDSTDTQYF	TGCAGCGGGATAGGGACAGGGGACAGCACAGATACGCAGTATTTT	TRBD1	TRBV29-1	NA	TRBJ2-3
CASSLGGQAHQPQHF	TGCGCCAGCAGCTTGGGGGGACAGGCCCATCAGCCCCAGCATTTT	TRBD1	TRBV5-1	NA	TRBJ1-5
CASEGLPGELFF	TGCGCCAGTGAGGGACTACCCGGGGAGCTGTTTTTT	TRBD2	TRBV4-1	NA	TRBJ2-2
CASSLSSRTVSNQPQHF	TGTGCCAGCAGCTTATCAAGTCGGACAGTGAGCAATCAGCCCCAGCATTTT	NA	TRBV7-8	NA	TRBJ1-5
CASSPDRIDYEQYF	TGTGCCAGCAGTCCCGACCGAATTGATTACGAGCAGTACTTC	NA	TRBV6-6	once	TRBJ2-7
CASSPTQIHSQETQYF	TGTGCCAGCAGCCCAACTCAGATACACTCCCAAGAGACCCAGTACTTC	NA	TRBV9	NA	TRBJ2-5
CASSFYRGVEQFF	TGTGCCAGCAGCTTCTACAGGGGGGTGGAGCAGTTCTTC	TRBD1	TRBV7-3	NA	TRBJ2-1
CASGLVITRKANYGYTF	TGTGCTAGTGGTTTGGTAATAACGAGGAAAGCTAACTATGGCTACACCTTC	NA	TRBV12-5	NA	TRBJ1-2